These 29 T cell receptor beta chains were all obtained from the same sample, sequenced in a study of OX40 agonist ivuxolimab in advanced cancers. Assay: immunoSEQ multiplex PCR; the TCRdb copy retains only in-frame clones and omits some. The data contain 20,000 to 25,000 clones, roughly 83% of them seen just once; the ten biggest clones take up 30% to 35%. Here the sequenced sample was CD4+ or CD8+ T cells sorted from blood, taken in a trial of the OX40 agonist ivuxolimab. The receptors were sampled from an adult with an advanced solid tumor such as melanoma, head and neck, liver or kidney cancer.

This clone was seen a handful of times. The chain is built from TRBV5-1 and TRBJ1-2, with 10 bases fitting TRBD1. The trim removed 3 bases at V and 4 bases at J, leaving 12 bases unmatched. The CDR3 extends over 17 amino acids. Germline assignment: CDR1 SGHRS and CDR2 YFSETQ. The CDR3 loop reads CASSSPKTGGASYGYTF. CDR3 sequence (DNA): TGCGCCAGCAGCTCCCCCAAGACAGGGGGCGCAAGCTATGGCTACACCTTC.

V gene TRBV27 combines with J gene TRBJ2-7, with TRBD1 matching 7 bases. CDR1 and CDR2 (germline): MNHEY, SMNVEV (reference sequence). The V segment lost 6 bases and the J segment 3 bases; nucleotides outside the gene matches: 8. The CDR3 contains 14 residues. CDR3 nucleotide sequence: TGTGCCAGCAGGTACAGGGGCTCGATCTACGAGCAGTACTTC. Its protein is CASRYRGSIYEQYF.

The chain joins TRBV19 to TRBJ2-7, with D unclear. The V end lost 6 bases, the J end lost 5 bases, and 8 bases lay between the germline ends. This CDR3 has 11 residues. Germline CDR1 is LNHDA and CDR2 is SQIVND (reference sequence). The CDR3 loop is CASSWRDEQYF. As DNA, the CDR3 is TGTGCCAGTAGCTGGAGAGACGAGCAGTACTTC.

This clone rates as medium-sized. The chain combines TRBV29-1 with TRBJ2-7, with D possibly matching TRBD1 (6 bases). This CDR3 is 11 amino acids long. The germline V and J ends were trimmed by 8 bases and 7 bases, with 15 bases remaining between them. Looked up from germline, CDR1 is SQVTM and CDR2 is ANQGSEA. DNA for the CDR3: TGCAGCATCCGGGACACCCTTGAGCAGTACTTC. Residues: CSIRDTLEQYF.

This chain links TRBV2 with TRBJ2-7, with D possibly being TRBD2 (5 bases). Germline V gene lookup returns CDR1 SNHLY and CDR2 FYNNEI. This CDR3 contains 13 residues. V was cut by 7 bases and J by 1 base, with 11 bases left in between. The CDR3 nucleotides are TGTGCCAGCACCACGGGAAGGTCCTACGAGCAGTACTTC. It codes for CASTTGRSYEQYF.

Regarding this clone: The identical CDR3 is also encoded by other nucleotide sequences in the sample. The DNA of the CDR3 is TGTGCCAGCAGTGTGAACACTGAAGCTTTCTTT. Translation: CASSVNTEAFF. V and J are TRBV25-1 and TRBJ1-1; D call uncertain. The germline CDR1 and CDR2 sequences are MGHDK and SYGVNS. This CDR3 is 11 amino acids long. Trimming cost V 4 bases and J 0 bases, with 0 bases left between them.

In this sample, this clone turned up once. V gene TRBV30 combines with J gene TRBJ2-1; possible D gene TRBD1, 6 bases. V lost 0 bases to trimming and J lost 6 bases, with 9 bases between them. There are 13 residues in the CDR3. The germline gives CDR1 GTSNPN, CDR2 SVGIG (reference sequence). The CDR3 DNA sequence: TGTGCCTGGAGTGTATCAGGGGTCAATGAGCAGTTCTTC. Protein sequence: CAWSVSGVNEQFF.

A note on this clone: It may be a read error: a sequence one base away is much more abundant. V usage is TRBV2 and J usage is TRBJ1-5, with D unresolved. Germline CDR1 reads SNHLY; CDR2 reads FYNNEI. Trimming removed 3 bases from V and 4 bases from J, with 13 bases in between. There are 15 residues in the CDR3. In DNA, the CDR3 is TGTGCCAGCAGTGAGGGTGGTCAGAGGAATCAGCCCCAGCATTTT. It specifies CASSEGGQRNQPQHF. The whole variable domain, remainder taken from reference TRBV2 and TRBJ1-5, is EPEVTQTPSHQVTQMGQEVILRCVPISNHLYFYWYRQILGQKVEFLVSFYNNEISEKSEIFDDQFSVERPDGSNFTLKIRSTKLEDSAMYFCASSEGGQRNQPQHFGDGTRLSIL.

The rearrangement joins TRBV11-2 to TRBJ2-5; TRBD1 aligns across 7 bases. With 1 base clipped from V and 5 bases from J, the junction kept 4 bases outside the gene matches. This CDR3 is built from 14 residues. The germline CDR1 and CDR2 sequences are SGHAT and FQNNGV. CDR3 nucleotides: TGTGCCAGCAGCTTAGTAGGCAGGGGGGAGACCCAGTACTTC. It specifies CASSLVGRGETQYF.

The chain couples TRBV29-1 to TRBJ2-1; 13 positions agree with TRBD2. CDR3 length: 15 amino acids. The V and J ends lost 7 bases and 4 bases, in that order; junction bases with no gene match: 7. Germline V gene data show CDR1 as SQVTM and CDR2 as ANQGSEA. The CDR3 DNA reads TGCAGCGCCAGACTAGCGGGAGGAGAATACAATGAGCAGTTCTTC. Translation gives CSARLAGGEYNEQFF.

This clone is labeled large. V gene TRBV11-3 combines with J gene TRBJ2-5, with D hard to call. In germline, CDR1 is SGHNT, CDR2 YENEEA. This CDR3 comprises 14 residues. V lost 5 bases and J 2 bases, leaving 12 bases between the germline ends. CDR3 in amino acids: CASSVGSNQETQYF. The CDR3 coding sequence is TGTGCCAGCAGCGTCGGTTCTAATCAAGAGACCCAGTACTTC. The full variable domain, completed using reference TRBV11-3 and TRBJ2-5, is EAGVVQSPRYKIIEKKQPVAFWCNPISGHNTLYWYLQNLGQGPELLIRYENEEAVDDSQLPKDRFSAERLKGVDSTLKIQPAELGDSAVYLCASSVGSNQETQYFGPGTRLLVL.

A single count supports this clone. This chain links TRBV7-8 with TRBJ2-1; a possible D gene is TRBD1 (5 bases). V lost 1 base and J 6 bases, leaving 13 bases between the germline ends. Germline CDR1 and CDR2: SGHVS and FQNEAQ. The CDR3 runs to 15 residues. CDR3 coding DNA: TGTGCCAGCAGCTTAGGTGCTAGTAGGGGCAATGAGCAGTTCTTC. This sequence encodes CASSLGASRGNEQFF. The complete variable domain, with remaining parts taken from reference TRBV7-8 and TRBJ2-1, reads GAGVSQSPRYKVAKRGQDVALRCDPISGHVSLFWYQQALGQGPEFLTYFQNEAQLDKSGLPSDRFFAERPEGSVSTLKIQRTQQEDSAVYLCASSLGASRGNEQFFGPGTRLTVL.

The chain joins TRBV4-1 to TRBJ2-1; a weak D match, TRBD2 (6 bases). CDR1 MGHRA and CDR2 YSYEKL come from the germline V gene. The CDR3 sequence is 15 residues long. V was pared by 4 bases and J by 8 bases, with 18 bases between. CDR3: CASSRTSPRDDEQFF. Written as DNA, the CDR3 is TGCGCCAGCAGCCGCACTAGCCCTCGAGATGATGAGCAGTTCTTC.

This chain joins TRBV7-9 and TRBJ2-5; 8 bases align to TRBD2. Looked up from germline, CDR1 is SEHNR and CDR2 is FQNEAQ (reference sequence). The CDR3 consists of 16 residues. V trimming: 4 bases; J trimming: 0 bases; junction bases outside the gene matches: 7. CDR3 nucleotides: TGTGCCAGCAGCTCTCAGCGGGAGAGGCACCAAGAGACCCAGTACTTC. It is translated as CASSSQRERHQETQYF.

The rearrangement links TRBV4-1 to TRBJ2-1; D may be TRBD2 (6 bases). V was cut by 0 bases and J by 3 bases, with 12 bases left in between. Germline CDR1 MGHRA, CDR2 YSYEKL. The length of the CDR3 is 16 residues. CDR3 coding DNA: TGCGCCAGCAGCCAAGATCCAGCGGGTGACTACAATGAGCAGTTCTTC. Translation gives CASSQDPAGDYNEQFF.

The chain combines TRBV7-9 with TRBJ2-2; a possible D gene is TRBD2 (6 bases). The CDR3 runs 17 residues. Trimming shortened V by 4 bases and J by 4 bases, and 19 bases separated the two germline ends. Germline lookup yields CDR1 SEHNR and CDR2 FQNEAQ (reference sequence). CDR3 nucleotide sequence: TGTGCCAGCAGCTCCAACCGGGAGATAACAGTCACCGGGGAGCTGTTTTTT. This gives the protein CASSSNREITVTGELFF.

The CDR3 region has the DNA TGTGCCAGCAGCTGGACTGACAGGGCGGGTTCCTACGAGCAGTACTTC. Amino acid sequence: CASSWTDRAGSYEQYF. The genes are TRBV5-5 and TRBJ2-7; 7 bases match TRBD1. Germline CDR1 reads SGHKS; CDR2 reads YYEKEE (reference sequence). This CDR3 region has 16 residues. The J segment lost 1 base and the V segment lost 3 bases, leaving 10 bases of the junction unmatched.

This clone was seen only once. The J gene is TRBJ2-5, the V gene TRBV11-1, with D unresolved. V dropped 1 base and J dropped 4 bases, with 1 base sitting between them. CDR1 is SGHAT and CDR2 is FQDESV in the germline V gene (reference sequence). This CDR3 comprises 11 residues. CDR3 amino acids: CASSLGETQYF. In DNA, the CDR3 is TGTGCCAGCAGCTTAGGAGAGACCCAGTACTTC.

V is TRBV7-6 and J is TRBJ2-7, with TRBD2 as a possible D gene (6 bases). With 5 bases removed from V and 1 base from J, the gap between germline ends came to 12 bases. Germline-derived CDR1 and CDR2 are SGHVS and FNYEAQ. The CDR3 is 14 amino acids. The CDR3 protein is CASSPEEGSYEQYF. The CDR3 DNA reads as TGTGCCAGCAGCCCGGAGGAGGGATCCTACGAGCAGTACTTC.

The J gene is TRBJ2-5, the V gene TRBV5-6, with TRBD2 matching over 10 bases. This CDR3 spans 17 amino acids. With V trimmed by 0 bases and J by 0 bases, 5 bases remained unmatched. Germline loops: CDR1 SGHDT, CDR2 YYEEEE. For the CDR3, the DNA is TGTGCCAGCAGCTTGGGGGCTAGCGGGAGCGACCAAGAGACCCAGTACTTC. Amino acids: CASSLGASGSDQETQYF.

The chain couples TRBV7-9 to TRBJ2-2; 15 bases map to TRBD2. The CDR3 is 19 amino acids. CDR1 is SEHNR and CDR2 is FQNEAQ in the germline V gene (reference sequence). V trimming: 3 bases; J trimming: 4 bases; junction bases outside the gene matches: 9. The DNA of the CDR3 is TGTGCCAGCAGCTTCCGGGGACTAGCGGGAGGAGGGGGCACCGGGGAGCTGTTTTTT. Residues: CASSFRGLAGGGGTGELFF.

The rearrangement uses TRBV7-9 and TRBJ2-5; the D is unclear. Trimming removed 4 bases at V and 2 bases at J, with 17 bases between. CDR1 is SEHNR, CDR2 FQNEAQ, per germline (reference sequence). This CDR3 is 16 amino acids long. The CDR3 loop reads CASSYWAPPRQETQYF. The CDR3 nucleotides read TGTGCCAGCAGCTACTGGGCTCCACCCCGTCAAGAGACCCAGTACTTC.

The V and J genes are TRBV11-3 and TRBJ2-7, with 7 positions matching TRBD1. The germline gives CDR1 SGHNT, CDR2 YENEEA. The trim removed 5 bases at V and 3 bases at J, leaving 10 bases unmatched. This CDR3 region has 15 residues. The CDR3 nucleotides are TGTGCCAGCAGCCCTAGGGACAGTACTAGCTACGAGCAGTACTTC. Translation gives CASSPRDSTSYEQYF.

Of note for this clone: The sample carries other DNA sequences with the same CDR3. The V call is TRBV5-1, the J call TRBJ2-1, with TRBD1 as a possible D gene (6 bases). CDR1 is SGHRS and CDR2 is YFSETQ in the germline V gene. The CDR3 consists of 12 residues. Trimming pared 3 bases from V and 6 bases from J, leaving 7 bases between. The DNA of the CDR3 is TGCGCCAGCAGCTCCAGGGGCAATGAGCAGTTCTTC. Amino acid sequence: CASSSRGNEQFF.

This clone is categorized as medium-sized. The identical CDR3 is also encoded by other nucleotide sequences in the sample. V gene TRBV5-1 combines with J gene TRBJ1-1; possible D gene TRBD1, 5 bases. The CDR3 contains 14 residues. V dropped 0 bases and J dropped 3 bases, with 9 bases sitting between them. Germline lookup yields CDR1 SGHRS and CDR2 YFSETQ. The CDR3 sequence is CASSLAGGYTEAFF. Written as DNA, the CDR3 is TGCGCCAGCAGCTTGGCGGGGGGGTACACTGAAGCTTTCTTT. Drawing the rest from reference TRBV5-1 and TRBJ1-1, the complete variable domain is KAGVTQTPRYLIKTRGQQVTLSCSPISGHRSVSWYQQTPGQGLQFLFEYFSETQRNKGNFPGRFSGRQFSNSRSEMNVSTLELGDSALYLCASSLAGGYTEAFFGQGTRLTVV.

The rearrangement links TRBV27 to TRBJ2-3; 13 nucleotides line up with TRBD2. The CDR3 runs to 19 residues. Trimming removed 3 bases from V and 4 bases from J; junction bases left unmatched: 13. From germline, CDR1 is MNHEY and CDR2 SMNVEV (reference sequence). Here the CDR3 reads CASSFPTPGLAGRSDTQYF. The CDR3 DNA follows: TGTGCCAGCAGTTTTCCCACTCCGGGACTAGCGGGACGGTCAGATACGCAGTATTTT.

The chain is built from TRBV27 and TRBJ2-7; the match to TRBD2 covers 7 bases. The CDR3 is 11 residues long. Trimming at V came to 4 bases and at J to 7 bases, leaving 1 base not matched to a gene. Germline V gene sequence: CDR1 MNHEY, CDR2 SMNVEV (reference sequence). The CDR3 is CASSWGGEQYF. DNA for the CDR3: TGTGCCAGCAGTTGGGGGGGTGAGCAGTACTTC.

V and J are TRBV2 and TRBJ1-1, with D possibly being TRBD1 (5 bases). Germline CDR1 reads SNHLY; CDR2 reads FYNNEI. The CDR3 contains 15 residues. V shed 5 bases and J shed 1 base, with 14 bases lying between them. CDR3 sequence: CASSIYPTGNTEAFF. The CDR3 DNA follows: TGTGCCAGCAGTATATATCCAACAGGGAACACTGAAGCTTTCTTT.

The CDR3 nucleotides are TGTGCCAGCAGCCCCCTAACTAGCGGGAGCCCCTACGAGCAGTACTTC. Encoded protein: CASSPLTSGSPYEQYF. The chain employs TRBV11-3 and TRBJ2-7, with 11 bases aligning to TRBD2. The CDR3 runs 16 residues. Germline V gene sequence: CDR1 SGHNT, CDR2 YENEEA. With V trimmed by 5 bases and J by 2 bases, 8 bases remained unmatched.